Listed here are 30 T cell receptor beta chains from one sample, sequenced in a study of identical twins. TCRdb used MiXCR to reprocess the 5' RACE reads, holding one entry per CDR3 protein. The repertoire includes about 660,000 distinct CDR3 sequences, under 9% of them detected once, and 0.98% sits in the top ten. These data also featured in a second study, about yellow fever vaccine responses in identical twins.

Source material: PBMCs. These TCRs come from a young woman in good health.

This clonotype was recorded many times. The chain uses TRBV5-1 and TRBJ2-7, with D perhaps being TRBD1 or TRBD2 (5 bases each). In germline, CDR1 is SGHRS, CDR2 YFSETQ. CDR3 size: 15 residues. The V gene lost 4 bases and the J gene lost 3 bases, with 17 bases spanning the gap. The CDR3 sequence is CASSANPGRSYEQYF. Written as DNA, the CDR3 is TGCGCCAGCAGCGCTAACCCGGGACGAAGCTACGAGCAGTACTTC.

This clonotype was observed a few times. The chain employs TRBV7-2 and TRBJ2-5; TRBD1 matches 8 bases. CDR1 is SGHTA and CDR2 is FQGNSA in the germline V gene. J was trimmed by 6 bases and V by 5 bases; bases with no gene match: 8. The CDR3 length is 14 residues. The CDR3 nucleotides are TGTGCCAGCAGCATAAGGGGACAGGTTCAGACCCAGTACTTC. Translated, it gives CASSIRGQVQTQYF.

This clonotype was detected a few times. CDR3 in amino acids: CASSLVLDNEQYF. The CDR3 DNA sequence: TGTGCCAGCAGCTTAGTGTTGGACAACGAGCAGTACTTC. This chain joins TRBV7-2 and TRBJ2-7; TRBD1 might be the D (5 bases). The CDR3 covers 13 residues. Germline V gene sequence: CDR1 SGHTA, CDR2 FQGNSA. V lost 1 base and J lost 5, with 9 bases in between. The full variable domain, rest sourced from reference TRBV7-2 and TRBJ2-7, is GAGVSQSPSNKVTEKGKDVELRCDPISGHTALYWYRQSLGQGLEFLIYFQGNSAPDKSGLPSDRFSAERTGGSVSTLTIQRTQQEDSAVYLCASSLVLDNEQYFGPGTRLTVT.

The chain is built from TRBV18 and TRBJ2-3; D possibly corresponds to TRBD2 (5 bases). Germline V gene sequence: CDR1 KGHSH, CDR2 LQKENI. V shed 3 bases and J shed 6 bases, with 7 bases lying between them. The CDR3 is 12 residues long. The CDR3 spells CASSPGMDTQYF. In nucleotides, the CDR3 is TGTGCCAGCTCACCCGGGATGGATACGCAGTATTTT.

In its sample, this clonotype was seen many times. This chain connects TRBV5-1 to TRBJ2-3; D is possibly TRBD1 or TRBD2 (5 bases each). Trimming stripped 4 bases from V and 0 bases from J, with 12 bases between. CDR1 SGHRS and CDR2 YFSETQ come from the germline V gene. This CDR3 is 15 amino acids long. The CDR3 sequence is CASSQRWDSTDTQYF. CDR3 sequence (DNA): TGCGCCAGCAGCCAACGGTGGGACAGCACAGATACGCAGTATTTT.

DNA of the CDR3: TGTGCCAGCAGTCCCGAGTTTAGCGGGAGGGCCCTAGTTACAGATACGCAGTATTTT. As protein: CASSPEFSGRALVTDTQYF. The chain has TRBV28 and TRBJ2-3; TRBD2 agrees at 11 bases. Trimming took 5 bases from V and 3 from J; bases not matched to a gene: 16. Germline V gene lookup returns CDR1 MDHEN and CDR2 SYDVKM. The CDR3 contains 19 residues.

The chain's CDR3 is CASSLAGGRAGRSYEQYF. The CDR3 region has the DNA TGTGCCAGCAGTTTAGCGGGGGGCCGAGCAGGTCGTTCCTACGAGCAGTACTTC. The genes are TRBV12-3 or TRBV12-4 and TRBJ2-7, with D perhaps being TRBD1 or TRBD2 (6 bases each). The V and J ends lost 0 bases and 1 base respectively, with 19 bases between them. This CDR3 region has 18 residues.

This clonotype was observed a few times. CDR3 amino acids: CASSAQTGTGELFF. In nucleotides, the CDR3 is TGTGCCAGCAGTGCTCAGACAGGGACCGGGGAGCTGTTTTTT. The rearrangement joins TRBV6-4 to TRBJ2-2; 7 bases line up with TRBD1. Germline V gives CDR1 MRHNA, CDR2 SNTAGT. Losses at the gene ends were 4 bases for V and 5 bases for J; bases not matched to a gene: 4. There are 14 residues in the CDR3.

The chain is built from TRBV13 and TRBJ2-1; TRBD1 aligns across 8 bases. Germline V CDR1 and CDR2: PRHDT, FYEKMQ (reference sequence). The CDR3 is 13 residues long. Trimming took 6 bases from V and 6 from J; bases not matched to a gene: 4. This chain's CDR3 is CASSPDRANEQFF. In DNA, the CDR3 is TGTGCCAGCAGTCCGGACAGGGCCAATGAGCAGTTCTTC.

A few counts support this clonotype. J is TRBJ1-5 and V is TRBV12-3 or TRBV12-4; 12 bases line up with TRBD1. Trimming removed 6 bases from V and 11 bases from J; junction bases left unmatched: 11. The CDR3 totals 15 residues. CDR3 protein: CASSRGTGGPESQHF. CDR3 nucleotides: TGTGCCAGCAGCCGTGGGACAGGGGGCCCGGAGTCCCAGCATTTT.

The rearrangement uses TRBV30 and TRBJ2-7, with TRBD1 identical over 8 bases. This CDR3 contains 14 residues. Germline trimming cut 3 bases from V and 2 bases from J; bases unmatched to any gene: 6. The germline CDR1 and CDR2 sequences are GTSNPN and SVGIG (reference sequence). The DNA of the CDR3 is TGTGCCTGGAGACCGGGACAGGCCCCCTACGAGCAGTACTTC. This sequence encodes CAWRPGQAPYEQYF.

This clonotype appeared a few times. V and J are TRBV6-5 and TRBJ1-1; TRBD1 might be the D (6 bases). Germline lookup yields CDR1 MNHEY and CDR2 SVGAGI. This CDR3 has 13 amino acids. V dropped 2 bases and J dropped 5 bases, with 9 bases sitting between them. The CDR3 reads CASSYRQGTEAFF. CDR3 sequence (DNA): TGTGCCAGCAGTTACCGGCAGGGGACTGAAGCTTTCTTT.

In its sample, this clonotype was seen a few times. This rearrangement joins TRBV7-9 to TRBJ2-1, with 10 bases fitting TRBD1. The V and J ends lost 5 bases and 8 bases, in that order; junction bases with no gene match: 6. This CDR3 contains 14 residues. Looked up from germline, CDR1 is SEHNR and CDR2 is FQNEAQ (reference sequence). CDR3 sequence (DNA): TGTGCCAGCAGCAACCGGGACAGGGGATATGAGCAGTTCTTC. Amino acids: CASSNRDRGYEQFF.

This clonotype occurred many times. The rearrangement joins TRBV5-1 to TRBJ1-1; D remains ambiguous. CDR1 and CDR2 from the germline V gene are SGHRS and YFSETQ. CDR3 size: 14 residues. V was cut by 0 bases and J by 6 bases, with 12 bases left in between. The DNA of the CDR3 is TGCGCCAGCAGCTTGGAACGCGGGGTCGCTGAAGCTTTCTTT. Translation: CASSLERGVAEAFF.

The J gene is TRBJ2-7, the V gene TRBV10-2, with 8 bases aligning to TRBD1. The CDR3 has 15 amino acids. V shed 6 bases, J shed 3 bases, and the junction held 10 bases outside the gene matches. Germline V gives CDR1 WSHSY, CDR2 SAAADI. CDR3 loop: CASRFDRGANYEQYF. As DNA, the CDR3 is TGCGCCAGCAGGTTCGACAGGGGAGCCAACTACGAGCAGTACTTC.

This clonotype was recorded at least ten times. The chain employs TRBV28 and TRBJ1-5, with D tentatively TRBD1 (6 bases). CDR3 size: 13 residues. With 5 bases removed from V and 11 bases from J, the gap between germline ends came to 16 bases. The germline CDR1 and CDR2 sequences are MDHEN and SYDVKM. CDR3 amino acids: CASSLTGEGSQHF. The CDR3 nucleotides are TGTGCCAGCAGTCTGACAGGTGAAGGGTCCCAGCATTTT.

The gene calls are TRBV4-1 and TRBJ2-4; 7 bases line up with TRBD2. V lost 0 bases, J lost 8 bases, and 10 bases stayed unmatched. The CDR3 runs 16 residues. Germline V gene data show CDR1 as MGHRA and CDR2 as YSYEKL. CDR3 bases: TGCGCCAGCAGCCAAGATGGGGGGGGACCGGGGTACATTCAGTACTTC. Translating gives CASSQDGGGPGYIQYF.

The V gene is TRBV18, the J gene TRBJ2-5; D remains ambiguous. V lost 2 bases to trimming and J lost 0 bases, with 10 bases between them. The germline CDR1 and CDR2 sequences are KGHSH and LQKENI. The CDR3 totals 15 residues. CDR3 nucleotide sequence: TGTGCCAGCTCACCATCTGGCAGGAACCAAGAGACCCAGTACTTC. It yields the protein CASSPSGRNQETQYF.

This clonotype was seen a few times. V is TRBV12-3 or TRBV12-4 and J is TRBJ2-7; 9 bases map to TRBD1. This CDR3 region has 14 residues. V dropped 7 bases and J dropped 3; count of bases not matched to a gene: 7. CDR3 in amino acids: CASTLTGGRYEQYF. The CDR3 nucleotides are TGTGCCAGCACCTTGACAGGGGGTCGCTACGAGCAGTACTTC.

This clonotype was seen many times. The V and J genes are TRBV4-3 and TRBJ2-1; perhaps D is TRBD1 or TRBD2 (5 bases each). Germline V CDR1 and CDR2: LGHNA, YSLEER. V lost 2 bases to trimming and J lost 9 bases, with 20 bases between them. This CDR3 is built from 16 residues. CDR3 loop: CASSQRRDARWGEQFF. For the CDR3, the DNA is TGCGCCAGCAGCCAAAGACGGGACGCGCGATGGGGTGAGCAGTTCTTC.

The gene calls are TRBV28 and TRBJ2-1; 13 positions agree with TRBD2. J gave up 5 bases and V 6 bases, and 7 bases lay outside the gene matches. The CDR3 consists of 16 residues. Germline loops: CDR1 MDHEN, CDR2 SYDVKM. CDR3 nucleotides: TGTGCCAGCAGCCAAGGACTAGCGGGGGTAAACAATGAGCAGTTCTTC. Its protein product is CASSQGLAGVNNEQFF.

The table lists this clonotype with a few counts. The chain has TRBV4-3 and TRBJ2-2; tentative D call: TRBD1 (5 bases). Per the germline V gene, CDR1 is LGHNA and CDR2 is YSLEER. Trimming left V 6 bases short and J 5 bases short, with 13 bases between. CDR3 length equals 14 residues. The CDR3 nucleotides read TGCGCCAGCAGTTATAGACAGAGTACCGGGGAGCTGTTTTTT. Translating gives CASSYRQSTGELFF.

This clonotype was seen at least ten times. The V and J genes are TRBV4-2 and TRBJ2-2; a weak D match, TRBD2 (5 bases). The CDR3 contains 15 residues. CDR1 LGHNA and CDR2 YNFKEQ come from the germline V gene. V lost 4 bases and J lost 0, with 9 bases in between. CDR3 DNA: TGTGCCAGCAGCCGCCCGGGATCGAACACCGGGGAGCTGTTTTTT. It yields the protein CASSRPGSNTGELFF.

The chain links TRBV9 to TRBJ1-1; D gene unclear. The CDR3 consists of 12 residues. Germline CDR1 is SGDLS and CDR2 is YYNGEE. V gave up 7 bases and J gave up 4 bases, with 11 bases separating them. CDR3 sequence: CASGVLGTEAFF. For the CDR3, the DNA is TGTGCCAGCGGAGTCCTAGGCACTGAAGCTTTCTTT. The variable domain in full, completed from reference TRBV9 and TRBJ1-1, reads DSGVTQTPKHLITATGQRVTLRCSPRSGDLSVYWYQQSLDQGLQFLIQYYNGEERAKGNILERFSAQQFPDLHSELNLSSLELGDSALYFCASGVLGTEAFFGQGTRLTVV.

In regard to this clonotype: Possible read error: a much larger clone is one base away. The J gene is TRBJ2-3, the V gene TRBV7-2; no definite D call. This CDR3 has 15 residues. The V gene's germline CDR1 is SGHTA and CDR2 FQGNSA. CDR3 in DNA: TGTGCCAGCAGCTTAGCGGGGATGATCACAGATTCGCAGTATTTT. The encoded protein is CASSLAGMITDSQYF.

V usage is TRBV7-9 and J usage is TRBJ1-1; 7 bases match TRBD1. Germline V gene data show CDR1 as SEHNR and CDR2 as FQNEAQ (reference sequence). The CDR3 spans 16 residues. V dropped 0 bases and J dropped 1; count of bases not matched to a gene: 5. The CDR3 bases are TGTGCCAGCAGCTTAGCCCGGGACAGCCAGAACACTGAAGCTTTCTTT. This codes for CASSLARDSQNTEAFF.

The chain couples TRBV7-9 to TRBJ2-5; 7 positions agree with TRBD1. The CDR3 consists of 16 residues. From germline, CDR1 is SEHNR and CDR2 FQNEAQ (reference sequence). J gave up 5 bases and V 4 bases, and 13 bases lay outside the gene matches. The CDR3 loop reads CASSSATGLISETQYF. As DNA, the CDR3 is TGTGCCAGCAGCTCAGCGACAGGGTTAATCTCGGAGACCCAGTACTTC.

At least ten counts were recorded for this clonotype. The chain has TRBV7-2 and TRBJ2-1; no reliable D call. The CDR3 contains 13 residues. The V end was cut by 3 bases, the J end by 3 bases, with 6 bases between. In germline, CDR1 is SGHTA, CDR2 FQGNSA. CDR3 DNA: TGTGCCAGCAGCTTCACGGACTACAATGAGCAGTTCTTC. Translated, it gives CASSFTDYNEQFF.

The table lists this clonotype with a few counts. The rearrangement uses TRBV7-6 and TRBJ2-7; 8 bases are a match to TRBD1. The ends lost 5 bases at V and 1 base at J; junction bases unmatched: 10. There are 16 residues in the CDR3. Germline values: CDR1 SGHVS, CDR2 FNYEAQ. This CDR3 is CASSPQADRGSYEQYF. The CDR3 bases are TGTGCCAGCAGCCCCCAAGCAGACAGGGGATCCTACGAGCAGTACTTC.

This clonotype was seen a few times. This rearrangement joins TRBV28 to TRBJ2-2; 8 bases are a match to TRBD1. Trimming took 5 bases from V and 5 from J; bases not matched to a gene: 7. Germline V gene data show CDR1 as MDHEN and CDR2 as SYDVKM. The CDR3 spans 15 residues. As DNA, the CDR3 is TGTGCCAGCAGTCGTCCGGACAGGGTTACCGGGGAGCTGTTTTTT. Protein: CASSRPDRVTGELFF.